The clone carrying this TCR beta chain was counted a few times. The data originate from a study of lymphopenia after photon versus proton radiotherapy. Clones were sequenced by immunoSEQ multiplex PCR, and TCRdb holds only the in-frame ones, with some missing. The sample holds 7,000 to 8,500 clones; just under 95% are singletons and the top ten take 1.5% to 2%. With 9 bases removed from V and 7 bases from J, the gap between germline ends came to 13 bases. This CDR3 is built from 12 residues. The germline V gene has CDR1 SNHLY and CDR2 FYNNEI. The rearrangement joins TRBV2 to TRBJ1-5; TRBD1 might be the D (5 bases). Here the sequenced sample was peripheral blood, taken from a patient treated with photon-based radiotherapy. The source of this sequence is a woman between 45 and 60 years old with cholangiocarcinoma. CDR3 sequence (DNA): TGTGCCAGTGGTGGGGGGAAACAGCCCCAGCATTTT. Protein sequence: CASGGGKQPQHF.